The next 26 T cell receptor beta chains were all read from a single sample in a study of low-dose radiotherapy and immunotherapy resistance in tumors. Alpha and beta chains were covered, as first-strand cDNA relied on TRAV- and TRBV-specific primers. Amplification, which lasted approximately 20 PCR cycles, used a constant-region primer and V-primer adapter to amplify TCRs. TCRdb fed the reads into MiXCR, producing one record per CDR3 protein. The sample has around 15,000 distinct CDR3 sequences; less than 85% are singletons. Receptors were obtained from a human donor with advanced metastatic prostate, ovarian, gallbladder or colorectal cancer (not recorded which). This table probably holds off-target reads from a library built for another chain.

About this clonotype itself: Relative to the germline gene, one junction end is altered; a read error may explain this. The genes are TRBV7-6 and TRBJ2-1; 13 bases map to TRBD2. This CDR3 is 15 amino acids long. Germline-derived CDR1 and CDR2 are SGHVS and FNYEAQ. CDR3 protein: CASSPGTSGMNEQFF. CDR3 DNA sequence: TGTGCTAGCAGCCCCGGGACTAGCGGGATGAATGAGCAGTTCTTC.

This clonotype showed up just once. V usage is TRBV7-9 and J usage is TRBJ2-2, with 8 bases that match TRBD1. Germline V gene lookup returns CDR1 SEHNR and CDR2 FQNEAQ (reference sequence). The CDR3 contains 16 residues. V shed 4 bases and J 5 bases; nucleotides not matched to a gene: 9. The CDR3 sequence is CASSSTGTGTTGELFF. The CDR3 DNA reads as TGTGCCAGCAGCTCGACCGGGACAGGCACTACCGGGGAGCTGTTTTTT. The complete variable domain, with remaining parts taken from reference TRBV7-9 and TRBJ2-2, reads DTGVSQNPRHKITKRGQNVTFRCDPISEHNRLYWYRQTLGQGPEFLTYFQNEAQLEKSRLLSDRFSAERPKGSFSTLEIQRTEQGDSAMYLCASSSTGTGTTGELFFGEGSRLTVL.

The chain combines TRBV3-1 with TRBJ2-7; D might be TRBD2 (5 bases). Per germline, CDR1 LGHDT and CDR2 YNNKEL (reference sequence). V shed 1 base and J shed 7 bases, with 14 bases lying between them. The CDR3 extends over 14 amino acids. CDR3 DNA: TGTGCCAGCAGCCAAGGCGGGCGGACCTCGGAGCAGTACTTC. Its translation: CASSQGGRTSEQYF.

This clonotype was counted only a few times. The V gene is TRBV28, the J gene TRBJ2-7; D might be TRBD1 or TRBD2, each matching 5 bases. V was trimmed by 7 bases and J by 1 base, leaving 11 bases between them. Germline CDR1 and CDR2: MDHEN and SYDVKM. CDR3 length: 13 residues. The CDR3 region is CASNTGRSYEQYF. The CDR3 coding sequence is TGTGCCAGCAATACGGGACGGTCCTACGAGCAGTACTTC.

This sequence joins TRBV7-9 and TRBJ2-7, with 7 bases fitting TRBD1. Germline-derived CDR1 and CDR2 are SEHNR and FQNEAQ (reference sequence). CDR3 length equals 14 residues. The J segment lost 5 bases and the V segment lost 0 bases, leaving 4 bases of the junction unmatched. The CDR3 nucleotides are TGTGCCAGCAGCTTAGCTGCGACAGGGAACGAGCAGTACTTC. Encoded protein: CASSLAATGNEQYF.

This chain joins TRBV5-6 and TRBJ1-2; 9 positions agree with TRBD1. The CDR3 loop spans 13 amino acids. Germline V gene data show CDR1 as SGHDT and CDR2 as YYEEEE. The junction had 1 base not matched to a gene; V was cut back by 1 base and J by 6 bases. For the CDR3, the DNA is TGTGCCAGCAGCTTGCGACAGGGGGATGGCTACACCTTC. It encodes CASSLRQGDGYTF.

This chain links TRBV20-1 with TRBJ1-1; no clear D gene. Germline V CDR1 and CDR2: DFQATT, SNEGSKA (reference sequence). The CDR3 contains 13 residues. V lost 6 bases, J lost 5 bases, and 16 bases lay in between. The CDR3 loop reads CSAAKGTVTEAFF. The DNA for the CDR3 is TGCAGTGCAGCGAAGGGTACTGTAACTGAAGCTTTCTTT.

CDR3 DNA: TGTGCCAGCAGCTTAGTCGGCGGGTTCACAGATACGCAGTATTTT. Translated: CASSLVGGFTDTQYF. The rearrangement links TRBV11-2 to TRBJ2-3, with D tentatively TRBD2 (5 bases). The CDR3 runs 15 residues. V lost 1 base to trimming and J lost 2 bases, with 10 bases between them. CDR1 and CDR2 (germline): SGHAT, FQNNGV.

V and J are TRBV20-1 and TRBJ2-1; D not resolved. Germline V gives CDR1 DFQATT, CDR2 SNEGSKA (reference sequence). Trimming took 0 bases from V and 2 from J, leaving 14 bases between them. The CDR3 spans 16 residues. The CDR3 is CSARDGTGLPYNEQFF. For the CDR3, the DNA is TGCAGTGCTAGAGATGGTACGGGTTTACCCTACAATGAGCAGTTCTTC.

V gene TRBV29-1 combines with J gene TRBJ2-3; D call uncertain. Germline V gives CDR1 SQVTM, CDR2 ANQGSEA. V lost 2 bases to trimming and J lost 2 bases, with 11 bases between them. This CDR3 region has 14 residues. The CDR3 loop reads CSVETGYHTDTQYF. DNA for the CDR3: TGCAGCGTTGAAACCGGGTATCACACAGATACGCAGTATTTT.

V gene TRBV29-1 combines with J gene TRBJ1-1; no reliable D call. CDR1 SQVTM and CDR2 ANQGSEA come from the germline V gene. The CDR3 runs to 15 residues. Trimming pared 2 bases from V and 0 bases from J, leaving 13 bases between. The chain's CDR3 is CSVEFGLRMNTEAFF. CDR3 sequence (DNA): TGCAGCGTTGAATTTGGACTGAGGATGAACACTGAAGCTTTCTTT.

The V gene is TRBV5-1, the J gene TRBJ2-1; D remains ambiguous. The CDR3 sequence is 12 residues long. Germline V gives CDR1 SGHRS, CDR2 YFSETQ. V shed 4 bases and J shed 8 bases, with 10 bases lying between them. The CDR3 bases are TGCGCCAGCAGCCCCGGCTGGCATGAGCAGTTCTTC. Translated, it gives CASSPGWHEQFF.

The chain links TRBV7-9 to TRBJ1-1; D unresolved. The CDR3 runs to 16 residues. Per the germline V gene, CDR1 is SEHNR and CDR2 is FQNEAQ (reference sequence). The V end lost 1 base, the J end lost 3 bases, and 15 bases lay between the germline ends. CDR3 in amino acids: CASSLVDRQWDTEAFF. For the CDR3, the DNA is TGTGCCAGCAGCTTAGTAGACCGGCAATGGGACACTGAAGCTTTCTTT. The full variable domain, its missing parts supplied by reference TRBV7-9 and TRBJ1-1, is DTGVSQNPRHKITKRGQNVTFRCDPISEHNRLYWYRQTLGQGPEFLTYFQNEAQLEKSRLLSDRFSAERPKGSFSTLEIQRTEQGDSAMYLCASSLVDRQWDTEAFFGQGTRLTVV.

The rearrangement joins TRBV7-2 to TRBJ1-3; weak D call: TRBD1 (5 bases). The CDR3 totals 14 residues. CDR1 is SGHTA, CDR2 FQGNSA, per germline. V was pared by 1 base and J by 7 bases, with 11 bases between. The CDR3 spells CASSLGPEGNTIYF. The CDR3 coding sequence is TGTGCCAGCAGCTTAGGGCCTGAGGGGAACACCATATATTTT.

The chain couples TRBV20-1 to TRBJ2-3; D tentatively reads TRBD1 or TRBD2 (5 bases each). Germline V CDR1 and CDR2: DFQATT, SNEGSKA (reference sequence). V dropped 5 bases and J dropped 5 bases, with 23 bases sitting between them. The CDR3 is 16 amino acids. CDR3 bases: TGCAGTGCTTCAACCAGGGAGCTGCTACGAGTAGATACGCAGTATTTT. Protein sequence: CSASTRELLRVDTQYF.

This clonotype was seen a handful of times. The gene calls are TRBV6-1 and TRBJ2-5; TRBD2 is a possible D gene (5 bases). With 1 base removed from V and 1 base from J, the gap between germline ends came to 13 bases. Germline CDR1 and CDR2: MNHNS and SASEGT. This CDR3 contains 16 residues. The CDR3 DNA is TGTGCCAGCAGTGAAGGGACGGACTCCACCCAAGAGACCCAGTACTTC. Translation gives CASSEGTDSTQETQYF.

This sequence joins TRBV28 and TRBJ2-5; no clear D. V was pared by 3 bases and J by 0 bases, with 11 bases between. From germline, CDR1 is MDHEN and CDR2 SYDVKM. The CDR3 consists of 15 residues. In DNA form, the CDR3 reads TGTGCCAGCAGTTTGACGCGGCCGTACCAAGAGACCCAGTACTTC. Residues: CASSLTRPYQETQYF.

In this sample, this clonotype turned up a few times. The rearrangement joins TRBV29-1 to TRBJ1-2; no reliable D call. Trimming removed 3 bases at V and 3 bases at J, with 8 bases between. The CDR3 runs 12 residues. CDR1 and CDR2 (germline): SQVTM, ANQGSEA. The DNA for the CDR3 is TGCAGCGTTGACAACGGATACTATGGCTACACCTTC. Translated: CSVDNGYYGYTF.

This clonotype was seen a few times. This sequence joins TRBV5-1 and TRBJ2-3; 10 bases map to TRBD2. With V trimmed by 6 bases and J by 7 bases, 8 bases remained unmatched. CDR1 is SGHRS and CDR2 is YFSETQ in the germline V gene. The CDR3 runs to 14 residues. CDR3 in DNA: TGCGCCAGCACAGATAGCGGGGGGACAAATACGCAGTATTTT. Its translation: CASTDSGGTNTQYF. The whole variable domain, remainder taken from reference TRBV5-1 and TRBJ2-3, is KAGVTQTPRYLIKTRGQQVTLSCSPISGHRSVSWYQQTPGQGLQFLFEYFSETQRNKGNFPGRFSGRQFSNSRSEMNVSTLELGDSALYLCASTDSGGTNTQYFGPGTRLTVL.

In this sample, this clonotype turned up once. This chain links TRBV5-6 with TRBJ1-1, with 8 bases aligning to TRBD1. From germline, CDR1 is SGHDT and CDR2 YYEEEE. The CDR3 spans 14 residues. The V and J ends lost 4 bases and 4 bases, in that order; junction bases with no gene match: 6. CDR3 DNA: TGTGCCAGCAGCACCGACAGGGGCGGCACTGAAGCTTTCTTT. It codes for CASSTDRGGTEAFF.

V usage is TRBV5-4 and J usage is TRBJ2-2, with D tentatively TRBD1 (6 bases). Trimming left V 4 bases short and J 1 base short, with 11 bases between. Germline V gene data show CDR1 as SGHNT and CDR2 as YYREEE (reference sequence). The CDR3 has 15 amino acids. The CDR3 DNA sequence: TGTGCCAGCAGCCTACAGGGAAAGAACACCGGGGAGCTGTTTTTT. Its translation: CASSLQGKNTGELFF.

This chain connects TRBV27 to TRBJ2-1; TRBD1 is a possible D gene (6 bases). V shed 1 base and J shed 7 bases, with 23 bases lying between them. The CDR3 is 18 residues long. CDR1 MNHEY and CDR2 SMNVEV come from the germline V gene (reference sequence). DNA of the CDR3: TGTGCCAGCAGTTTATACACAGGGTTTGGGGAGAAAGGTAATGAGCAGTTCTTC. Protein: CASSLYTGFGEKGNEQFF.

V usage is TRBV3-1 and J usage is TRBJ2-7; 11 positions agree with TRBD1. CDR3 size: 16 residues. Germline V gene data show CDR1 as LGHDT and CDR2 as YNNKEL (reference sequence). With V trimmed by 0 bases and J by 7 bases, 8 bases remained unmatched. CDR3 DNA sequence: TGTGCCAGCAGCCAAGATGTGTCCGGACAGGGGGCAGAGCAGTACTTC. Amino acid sequence: CASSQDVSGQGAEQYF.

The chain recombines TRBV11-3 with TRBJ2-3, with 9 positions matching TRBD2. With 4 bases clipped from V and 5 bases from J, the junction kept 1 base outside the gene matches. The CDR3 consists of 13 residues. Germline CDR1 and CDR2: SGHNT and YENEEA. The CDR3 sequence is CASSSSGEDTQYF. CDR3 coding DNA: TGTGCCAGCAGCTCTAGCGGGGAAGATACGCAGTATTTT. The full variable domain, in which reference TRBV11-3 and TRBJ2-3 provide the parts outside the CDR3, is EAGVVQSPRYKIIEKKQPVAFWCNPISGHNTLYWYLQNLGQGPELLIRYENEEAVDDSQLPKDRFSAERLKGVDSTLKIQPAELGDSAVYLCASSSSGEDTQYFGPGTRLTVL.

The V gene is TRBV3-1, the J gene TRBJ2-5, with a weak D call TRBD2 (5 bases). The CDR3 has 15 residues. Germline CDR1 and CDR2: LGHDT and YNNKEL (reference sequence). Trimming removed 3 bases from V and 7 bases from J, with 18 bases in between. CDR3: CASSQARGPRGTQYF. The CDR3 DNA sequence: TGTGCCAGCAGCCAGGCCCGGGGTCCGCGTGGGACCCAGTACTTC.

V is TRBV5-4 and J is TRBJ1-1; D gene unclear. Trimming left V 0 bases short and J 1 base short, with 7 bases between. The CDR3 is 14 residues long. Germline V CDR1 and CDR2: SGHNT, YYREEE (reference sequence). The CDR3 nucleotides are TGTGCCAGCAGCTTGGTCCACCAGAACACTGAAGCTTTCTTT. Encoded protein: CASSLVHQNTEAFF.